This paragraph reports one T cell receptor (beta chain). Its matching antigen is unknown. This entry is derived from a study of T cell responses to AZD1222 COVID-19 vaccine. Germline loops: CDR1 SGHKS, CDR2 YYEKEE (reference sequence). This CDR3 has 16 residues. Trimming at V came to 0 bases and at J to 9 bases, leaving 7 bases not matched to a gene. The study, taken as a whole, reports: Reports say nearly half of spike-specific TCRs go after unmutated variant regions. Females made up more of the donors, who were largely white British, and clonal diversity may have come out too low.

Clones were read by immunoSEQ multiplex PCR, and TCRdb kept only the in-frame ones, dropping some. The data hold roughly 35,000 clones, with 86% observed a single time. The chain is built from TRBV5-5 and TRBJ2-1, with 12 bases identical to TRBD2. Sequences were derived from peripheral blood, sampled on day 0 of AZD1222 vaccination. The sequence was collected from an adult in good health. The CDR3 coding sequence is TGTGCCAGCAGCTTGGTGACTAGCGGGGGAAGGGGTGAGCAGTTCTTC. Residues: CASSLVTSGGRGEQFF.